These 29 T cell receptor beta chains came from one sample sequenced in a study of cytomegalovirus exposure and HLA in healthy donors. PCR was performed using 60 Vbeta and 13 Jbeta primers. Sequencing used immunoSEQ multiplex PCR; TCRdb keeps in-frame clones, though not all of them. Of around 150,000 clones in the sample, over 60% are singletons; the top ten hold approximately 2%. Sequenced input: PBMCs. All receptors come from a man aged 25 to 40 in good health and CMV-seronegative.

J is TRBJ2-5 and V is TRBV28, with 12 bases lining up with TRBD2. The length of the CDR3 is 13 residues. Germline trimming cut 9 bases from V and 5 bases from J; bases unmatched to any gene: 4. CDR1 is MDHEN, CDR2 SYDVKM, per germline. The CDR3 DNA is TGTGCCAGTGGACTAGCGGGACTGGAGACCCAGTACTTC. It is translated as CASGLAGLETQYF.

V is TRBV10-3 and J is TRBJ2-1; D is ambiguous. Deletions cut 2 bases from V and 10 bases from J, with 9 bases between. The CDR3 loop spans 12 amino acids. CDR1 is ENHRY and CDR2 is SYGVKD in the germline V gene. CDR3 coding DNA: TGTGCCATCAGTGAGCCAGCTAGGGAGCAGTTCTTC. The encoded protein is CAISEPAREQFF.

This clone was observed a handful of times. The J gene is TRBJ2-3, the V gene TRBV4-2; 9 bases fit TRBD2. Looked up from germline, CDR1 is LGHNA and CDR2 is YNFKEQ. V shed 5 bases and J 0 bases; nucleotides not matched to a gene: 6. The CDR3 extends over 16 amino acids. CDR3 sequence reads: CASSASGVVSTDTQYF. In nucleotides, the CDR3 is TGTGCCAGCAGCGCTAGCGGGGTCGTCAGCACAGATACGCAGTATTTT.

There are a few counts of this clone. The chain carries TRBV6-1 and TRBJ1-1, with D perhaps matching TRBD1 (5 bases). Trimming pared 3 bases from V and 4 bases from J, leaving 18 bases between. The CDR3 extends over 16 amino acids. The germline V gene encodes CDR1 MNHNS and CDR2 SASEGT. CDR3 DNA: TGTGCCAGCAGTGACAGGTCAGGGAAAAGGAGCACTGAAGCTTTCTTT. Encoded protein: CASSDRSGKRSTEAFF.

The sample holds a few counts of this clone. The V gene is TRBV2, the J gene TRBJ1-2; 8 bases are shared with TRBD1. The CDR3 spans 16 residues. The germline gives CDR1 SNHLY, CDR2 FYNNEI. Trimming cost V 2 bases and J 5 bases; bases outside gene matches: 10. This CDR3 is CASSELTDRAFYGYTF. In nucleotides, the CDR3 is TGTGCCAGCAGTGAACTGACGGACAGGGCCTTTTATGGCTACACCTTC.

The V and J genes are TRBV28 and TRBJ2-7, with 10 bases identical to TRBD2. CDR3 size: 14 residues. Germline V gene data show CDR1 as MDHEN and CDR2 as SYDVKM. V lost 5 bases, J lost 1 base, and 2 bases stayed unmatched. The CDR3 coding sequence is TGTGCCAGCAGTCCTAGCGGGGGATCCTACGAGCAGTACTTC. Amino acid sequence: CASSPSGGSYEQYF.

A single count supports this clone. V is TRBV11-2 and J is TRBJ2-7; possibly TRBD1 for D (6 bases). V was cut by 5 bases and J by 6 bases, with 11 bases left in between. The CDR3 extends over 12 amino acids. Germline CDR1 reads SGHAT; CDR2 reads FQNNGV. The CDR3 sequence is CASSTYRVEQYF. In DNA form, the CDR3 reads TGTGCCAGCAGCACCTACAGGGTCGAGCAGTACTTC.

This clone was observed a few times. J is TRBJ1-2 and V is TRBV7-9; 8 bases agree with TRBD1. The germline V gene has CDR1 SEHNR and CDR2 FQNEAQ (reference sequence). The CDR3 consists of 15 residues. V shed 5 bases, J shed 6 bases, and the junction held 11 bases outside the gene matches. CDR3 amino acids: CASSLLDRAGNGYTF. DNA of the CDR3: TGTGCCAGCAGCCTGCTGGACAGGGCGGGGAATGGCTACACCTTC.

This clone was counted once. The CDR3 DNA follows: TGTGCCATCAGTGCCCCGACGGGCACCGGGGAGCTGTTTTTT. Translating it yields CAISAPTGTGELFF. The chain carries TRBV10-3 and TRBJ2-2; no clear D gene. This CDR3 contains 14 residues. The germline gives CDR1 ENHRY, CDR2 SYGVKD. V lost 4 bases to trimming and J lost 4 bases, with 10 bases between them.

The CDR3: CASSLYLGTREMNTEAFF. CDR3 DNA: TGCGCCAGCAGCTTATACCTCGGGACAAGAGAGATGAACACTGAAGCTTTCTTT. The rearrangement links TRBV5-1 to TRBJ1-1; D may be TRBD1 (6 bases). This CDR3 comprises 18 residues. Deletions cut 2 bases from V and 0 bases from J, with 20 bases between. In germline, CDR1 is SGHRS, CDR2 YFSETQ.

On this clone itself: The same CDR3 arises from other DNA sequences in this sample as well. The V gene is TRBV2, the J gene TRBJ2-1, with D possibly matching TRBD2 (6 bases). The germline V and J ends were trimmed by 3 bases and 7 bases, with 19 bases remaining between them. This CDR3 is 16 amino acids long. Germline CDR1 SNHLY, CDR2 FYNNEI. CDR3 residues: CASSEARLGSGNEQFF. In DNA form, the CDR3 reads TGTGCCAGCAGTGAGGCGAGACTAGGGAGTGGGAATGAGCAGTTCTTC.

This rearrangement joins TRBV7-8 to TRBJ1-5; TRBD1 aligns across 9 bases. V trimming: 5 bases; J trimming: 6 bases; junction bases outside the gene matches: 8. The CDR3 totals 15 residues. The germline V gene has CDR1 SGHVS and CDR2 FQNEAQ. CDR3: CASSPMGTGRQPQHF. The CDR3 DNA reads TGTGCCAGCAGCCCAATGGGGACAGGGCGTCAGCCCCAGCATTTT.

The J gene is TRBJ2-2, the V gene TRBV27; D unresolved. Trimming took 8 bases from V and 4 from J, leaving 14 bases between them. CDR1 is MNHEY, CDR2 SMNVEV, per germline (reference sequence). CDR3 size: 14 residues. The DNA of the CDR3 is TGTGCCAGCCTGGGCCCCTACGCCACCGGGGAGCTGTTTTTT. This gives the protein CASLGPYATGELFF.

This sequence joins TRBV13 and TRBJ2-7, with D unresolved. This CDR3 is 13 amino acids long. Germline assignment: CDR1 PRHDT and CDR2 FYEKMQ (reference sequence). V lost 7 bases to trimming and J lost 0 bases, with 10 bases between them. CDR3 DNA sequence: TGTGCCAGCAATTTCAGAAACTCCTACGAGCAGTACTTC. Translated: CASNFRNSYEQYF. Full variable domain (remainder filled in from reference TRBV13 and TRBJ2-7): AAGVIQSPRHLIKEKRETATLKCYPIPRHDTVYWYQQGPGQDPQFLISFYEKMQSDKGSIPDRFSAQQFSDYHSELNMSSLELGDSALYFCASNFRNSYEQYFGPGTRLTVT.

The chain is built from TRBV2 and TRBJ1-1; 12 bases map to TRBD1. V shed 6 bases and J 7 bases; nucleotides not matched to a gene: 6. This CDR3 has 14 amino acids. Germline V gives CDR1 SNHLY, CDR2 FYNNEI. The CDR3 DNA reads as TGTGCCAGCAGAAGGGACAGGGGGCTCGATGAAGCTTTCTTT. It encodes CASRRDRGLDEAFF.

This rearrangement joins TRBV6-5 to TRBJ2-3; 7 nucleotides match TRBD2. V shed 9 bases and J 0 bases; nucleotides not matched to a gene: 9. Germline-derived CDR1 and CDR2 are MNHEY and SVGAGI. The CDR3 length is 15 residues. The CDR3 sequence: CASTKAGFSTDTQYF. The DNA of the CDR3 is TGTGCCAGTACCAAAGCGGGGTTTAGCACAGATACGCAGTATTTT.

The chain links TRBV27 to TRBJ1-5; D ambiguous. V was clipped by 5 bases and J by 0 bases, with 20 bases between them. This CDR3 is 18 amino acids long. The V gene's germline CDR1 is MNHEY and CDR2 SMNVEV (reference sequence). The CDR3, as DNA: TGTGCCAGCAGTGCCCAATACTTAGGAGAGGATAGCAATCAGCCCCAGCATTTT. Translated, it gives CASSAQYLGEDSNQPQHF.

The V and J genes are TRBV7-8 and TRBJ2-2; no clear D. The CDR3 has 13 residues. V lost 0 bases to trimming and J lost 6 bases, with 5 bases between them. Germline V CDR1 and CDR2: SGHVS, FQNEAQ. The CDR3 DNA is TGTGCCAGCAGCTTAGCAGCCGCCGGGGAGCTGTTTTTT. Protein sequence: CASSLAAAGELFF.

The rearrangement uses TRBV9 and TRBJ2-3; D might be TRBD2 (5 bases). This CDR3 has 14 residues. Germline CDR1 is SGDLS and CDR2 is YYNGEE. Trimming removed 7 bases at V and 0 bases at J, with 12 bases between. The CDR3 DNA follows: TGTGCCAGCCAAGCGGAATCTAGCACAGATACGCAGTATTTT. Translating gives CASQAESSTDTQYF.

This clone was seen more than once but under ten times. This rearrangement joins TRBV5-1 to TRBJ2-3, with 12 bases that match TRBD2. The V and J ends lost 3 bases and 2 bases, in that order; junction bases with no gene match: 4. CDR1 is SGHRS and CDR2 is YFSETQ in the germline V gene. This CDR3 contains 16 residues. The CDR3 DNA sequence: TGCGCCAGCAGCTGGACTAGCGGGGTAACCACAGATACGCAGTATTTT. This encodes CASSWTSGVTTDTQYF.

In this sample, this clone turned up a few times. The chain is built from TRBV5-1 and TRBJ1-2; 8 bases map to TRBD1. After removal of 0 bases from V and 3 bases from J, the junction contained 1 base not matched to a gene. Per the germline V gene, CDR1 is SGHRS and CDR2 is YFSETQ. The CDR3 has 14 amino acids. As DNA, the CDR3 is TGCGCCAGCAGCTTGGACAGGGGGGACTATGGCTACACCTTC. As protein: CASSLDRGDYGYTF.

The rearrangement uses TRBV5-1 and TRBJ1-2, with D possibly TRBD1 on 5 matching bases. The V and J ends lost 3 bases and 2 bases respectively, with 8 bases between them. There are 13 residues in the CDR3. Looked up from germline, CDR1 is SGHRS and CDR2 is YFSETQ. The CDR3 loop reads CASSSGGNYGYTF. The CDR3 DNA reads TGCGCCAGCAGCTCGGGGGGGAACTATGGCTACACCTTC.

The chain's CDR3 is CASSPLGSGDYGYTF. In nucleotides, the CDR3 is TGTGCCAGCTCACCACTTGGATCAGGGGACTATGGCTACACCTTC. The J gene is TRBJ1-2, the V gene TRBV18; tentatively, D is TRBD1 (6 bases). V was shortened by 1 base and J by 3 bases, with 12 bases between the two germline ends. Germline assignment: CDR1 KGHSH and CDR2 LQKENI. The length of the CDR3 is 15 residues.

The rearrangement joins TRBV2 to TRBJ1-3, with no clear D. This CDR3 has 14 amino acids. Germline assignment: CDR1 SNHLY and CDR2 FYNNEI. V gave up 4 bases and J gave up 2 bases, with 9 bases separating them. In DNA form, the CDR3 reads TGTGCCAGCAGTGTGCAGGTTACTGGAAACACCATATATTTT. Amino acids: CASSVQVTGNTIYF.

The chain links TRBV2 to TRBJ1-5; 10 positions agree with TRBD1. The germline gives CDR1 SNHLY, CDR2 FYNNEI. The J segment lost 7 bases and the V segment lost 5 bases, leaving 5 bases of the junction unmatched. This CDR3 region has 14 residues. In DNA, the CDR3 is TGTGCCAGCAGTTGGGACAGGGGCGAGCAGCCCCAGCATTTT. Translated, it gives CASSWDRGEQPQHF.

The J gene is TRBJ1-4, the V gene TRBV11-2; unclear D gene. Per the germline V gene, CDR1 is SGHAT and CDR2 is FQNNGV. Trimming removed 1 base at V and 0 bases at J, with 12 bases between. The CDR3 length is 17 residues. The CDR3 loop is CASSLVFGQTTNEKLFF. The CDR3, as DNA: TGTGCCAGCAGCTTAGTTTTTGGGCAGACAACTAATGAAAAACTGTTTTTT.

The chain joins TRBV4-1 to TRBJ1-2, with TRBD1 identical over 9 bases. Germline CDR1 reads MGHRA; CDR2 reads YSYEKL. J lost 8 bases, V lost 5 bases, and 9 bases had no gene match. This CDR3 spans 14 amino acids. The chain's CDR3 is CASSFLGQGGGYTF. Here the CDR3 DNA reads TGCGCCAGCAGCTTTCTGGGACAGGGTGGGGGCTACACCTTC.

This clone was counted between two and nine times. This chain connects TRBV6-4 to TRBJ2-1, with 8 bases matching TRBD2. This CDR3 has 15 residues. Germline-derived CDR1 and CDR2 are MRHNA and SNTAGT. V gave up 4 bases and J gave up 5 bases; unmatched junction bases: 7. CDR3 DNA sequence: TGTGCCAGCAGTGTACAGGTAGCGGGGAACAATGAGCAGTTCTTC. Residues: CASSVQVAGNNEQFF.

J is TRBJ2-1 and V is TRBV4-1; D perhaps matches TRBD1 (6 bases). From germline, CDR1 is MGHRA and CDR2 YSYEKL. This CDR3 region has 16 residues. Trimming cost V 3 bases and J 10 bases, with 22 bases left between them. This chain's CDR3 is CASSHGTHRVTLEQFF. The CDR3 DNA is TGCGCCAGCAGCCACGGTACCCACAGGGTTACACTCGAGCAGTTCTTC.